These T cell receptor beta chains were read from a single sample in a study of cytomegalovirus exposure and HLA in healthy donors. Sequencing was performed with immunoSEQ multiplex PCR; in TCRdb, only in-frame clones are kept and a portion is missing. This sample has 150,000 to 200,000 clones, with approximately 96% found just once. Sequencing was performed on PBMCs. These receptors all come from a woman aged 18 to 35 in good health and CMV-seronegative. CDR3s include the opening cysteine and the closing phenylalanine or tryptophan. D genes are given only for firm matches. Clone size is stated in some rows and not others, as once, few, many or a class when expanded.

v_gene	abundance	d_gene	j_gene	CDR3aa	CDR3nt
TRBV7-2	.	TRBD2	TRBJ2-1	CASSHPGGDEQFF	TGTGCCAGCAGTCACCCGGGGGGGGATGAGCAGTTCTTC
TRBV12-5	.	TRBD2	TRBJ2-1	CASGILFEGGGADNEQFF	TGTGCTAGTGGTATACTCTTTGAGGGCGGGGGGGCGGACAATGAGCAGTTCTTC
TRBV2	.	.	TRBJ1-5	CASSESRDQPQHF	TGTGCCAGCAGTGAATCCAGGGATCAGCCCCAGCATTTT
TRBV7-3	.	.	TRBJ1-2	CASSLGARARTLTF	TGTGCCAGCAGCTTAGGTGCCAGGGCGCGAACCCTCACCTTC
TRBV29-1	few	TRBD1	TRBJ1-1	CSVDRGMNTEAFF	TGCAGCGTGGACAGGGGGATGAACACTGAAGCTTTCTTT
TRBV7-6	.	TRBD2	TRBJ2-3	CASSLATWGGSTDTQYF	TGTGCCAGCAGCTTAGCCACTTGGGGGGGGAGCACAGATACGCAGTATTTT
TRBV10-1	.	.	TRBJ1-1	CASSDYEGTPQVLTCTEAFF	TGCGCCAGCAGTGACTATGAAGGGACACCGCAAGTGCTGACGTGTACTGAAGCTTTCTTT
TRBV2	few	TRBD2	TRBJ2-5	CASSALAGGPGVKTQYF	TGTGCCAGCAGTGCTCTAGCGGGGGGGCCGGGGGTGAAGACCCAGTACTTC
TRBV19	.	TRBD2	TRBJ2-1	CASTASGGGSSYNEQFF	TGTGCCAGTACGGCTAGCGGGGGGGGGAGCTCCTACAATGAGCAGTTCTTC
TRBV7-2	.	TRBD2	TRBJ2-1	CASSLTRGGEGEQFF	TGTGCCAGCAGCTTAACGCGGGGGGGCGAGGGGGAGCAGTTCTTC
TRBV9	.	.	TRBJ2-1	CASGGMGPQGSNEQFF	TGTGCCAGCGGGGGAATGGGACCGCAGGGGAGTAATGAGCAGTTCTTC
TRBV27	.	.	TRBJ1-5	CASSWRGGGNQPQHF	TGTGCCAGCAGTTGGAGGGGAGGAGGCAATCAGCCCCAGCATTTT
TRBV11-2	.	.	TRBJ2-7	CASSRDTTYEQYF	TGTGCCAGCAGCCGGGACACCACCTACGAGCAGTACTTC
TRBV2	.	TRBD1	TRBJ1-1	CARGDRGNTEAFF	TGTGCCAGGGGAGACAGGGGAAACACTGAAGCTTTCTTT
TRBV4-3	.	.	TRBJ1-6	CASSPNPEAPGNSPLHF	TGCGCCAGCAGCCCTAACCCGGAGGCCCCCGGCAATTCACCCCTCCACTTT
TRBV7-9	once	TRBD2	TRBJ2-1	CASTLSGGEEQFF	TGTGCCAGCACCTTAAGCGGGGGGGAAGAGCAGTTCTTC
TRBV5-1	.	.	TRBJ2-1	CASSPGVGGYNEQFF	TGCGCCAGCAGCCCTGGGGTGGGGGGATACAATGAGCAGTTCTTC
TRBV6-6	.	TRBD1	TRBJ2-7	CATTNRDRFIRWQYF	TGTGCCACCACGAACCGGGACAGGTTTATACGATGGCAGTACTTC
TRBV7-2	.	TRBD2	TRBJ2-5	CASSLARTSGGARETQYF	TGTGCCAGCAGCTTAGCAAGGACTAGCGGGGGGGCCAGAGAGACCCAGTACTTC
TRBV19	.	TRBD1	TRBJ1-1	CASRKGQGVTEAFF	TGTGCCAGTAGGAAGGGACAGGGTGTTACTGAAGCTTTCTTT
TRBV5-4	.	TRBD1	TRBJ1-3	CASSLGTGASSGNTIYF	TGTGCCAGCAGCTTAGGGACAGGGGCCAGCTCTGGAAACACCATATATTTT
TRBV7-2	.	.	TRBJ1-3	CASSSQQGSLGNTIYF	TGTGCCAGCAGCTCCCAACAGGGTTCTCTTGGAAACACCATATATTTT
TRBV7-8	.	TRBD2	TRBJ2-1	CASSLARGAGPPAQFF	TGTGCCAGCAGCTTAGCGCGGGGAGCGGGGCCCCCCGCACAGTTCTTC
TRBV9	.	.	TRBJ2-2	CASSPRFAGELFF	TGTGCCAGCAGCCCCCGGTTCGCCGGGGAGCTGTTTTTT
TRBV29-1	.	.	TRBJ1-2	CSAMDGEGYTF	TGCAGCGCCATGGACGGGGAAGGCTACACCTTC
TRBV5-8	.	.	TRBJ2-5	CASSLVTLYQETQYF	TGTGCCAGCAGCTTGGTAACTCTGTACCAAGAGACCCAGTACTTC
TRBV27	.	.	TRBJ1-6	CASSLAGSPLHF	TGTGCCAGCAGTTTGGCGGGTTCACCCCTCCACTTT
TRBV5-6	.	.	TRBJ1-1	CASSLPTENTEAFF	TGTGCCAGCAGCTTGCCCACAGAGAATACTGAAGCTTTCTTT
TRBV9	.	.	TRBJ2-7	CASSPALRGGALYEQYF	TGTGCCAGCAGCCCGGCACTCCGGGGCGGGGCCCTCTACGAGCAGTACTTC
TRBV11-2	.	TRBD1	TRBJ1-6	CASSSRQGVNSPLHF	TGTGCCAGCAGCTCTCGACAGGGCGTTAATTCACCCCTCCACTTT
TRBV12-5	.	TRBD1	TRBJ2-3	CASGGATGGDTQYF	TGTGCTAGTGGAGGAGCGACAGGGGGAGATACGCAGTATTTT
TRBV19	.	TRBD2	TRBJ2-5	CASSIDTSAETQYF	TGTGCCAGTAGTATAGATACTAGCGCTGAGACCCAGTACTTC
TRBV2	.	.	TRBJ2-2	CASSSEQRRNTGELFF	TGTGCCAGCAGTTCGGAGCAGCGGAGAAACACCGGGGAGCTGTTTTTT
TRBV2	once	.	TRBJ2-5	CASARGAGGKSAQETQYF	TGTGCCAGCGCCCGGGGGGCAGGGGGCAAGTCGGCCCAAGAGACCCAGTACTTC
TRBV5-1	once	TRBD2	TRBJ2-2	CASSPKTGGPGELFF	TGCGCCAGCAGCCCCAAAACGGGGGGGCCCGGGGAGCTGTTTTTT
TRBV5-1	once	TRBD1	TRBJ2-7	CASSLLQGAHYEQYF	TGCGCCAGCAGCTTACTTCAGGGGGCGCATTACGAGCAGTACTTC
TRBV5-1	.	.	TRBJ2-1	CASSFGSSRGNDEQFF	TGCGCCAGCAGCTTTGGAAGTTCAAGGGGTAACGATGAGCAGTTCTTC
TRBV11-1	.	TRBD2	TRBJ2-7	CASSSHLAAPTYEQYF	TGTGCCAGCAGCTCCCATCTAGCGGCGCCCACCTACGAGCAGTACTTC
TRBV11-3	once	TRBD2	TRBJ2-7	CASSPGGNSYEQYF	TGTGCCAGCAGCCCGGGGGGGAACTCCTACGAGCAGTACTTC
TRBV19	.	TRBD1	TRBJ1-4	CASSLQGKSGTNEKLFF	TGTGCCAGTAGCTTACAGGGGAAGTCTGGAACTAATGAAAAACTGTTTTTT
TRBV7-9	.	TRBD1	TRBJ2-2	CAGGQGSSGELFF	TGTGCCGGGGGACAGGGGAGCTCCGGGGAGCTGTTTTTT
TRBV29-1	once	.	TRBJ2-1	CSVSSGGTYNEQFF	TGCAGCGTCTCGTCAGGCGGGACTTACAATGAGCAGTTCTTC
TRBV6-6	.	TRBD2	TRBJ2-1	CAGGGNNVQFF	TGTGCCGGGGGGGGGAACAATGTGCAGTTCTTC
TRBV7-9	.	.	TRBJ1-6	CASSLTPGGYNSPLHF	TGTGCCAGCAGCTTAACTCCCGGGGGTTATAATTCACCCCTCCACTTT
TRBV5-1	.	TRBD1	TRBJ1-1	CASSSQGAFITNTEAFF	TGCGCCAGCAGCTCGCAGGGGGCGTTCATCACGAACACTGAAGCTTTCTTT
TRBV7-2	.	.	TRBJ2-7	CASHDGGTYEQYF	TGTGCCAGCCATGATGGAGGGACCTACGAGCAGTACTTC
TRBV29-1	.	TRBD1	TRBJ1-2	CSAWASDRGKAGYTF	TGCAGCGCATGGGCATCGGACAGGGGGAAGGCTGGCTACACCTTC
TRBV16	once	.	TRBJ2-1	CASSQYVGAKGEQFF	TGTGCCAGCAGCCAATATGTGGGGGCGAAGGGTGAGCAGTTCTTC
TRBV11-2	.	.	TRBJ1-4	CASSLVLTPGRKEKLFF	TGTGCCAGCAGCTTAGTTCTGACACCCGGGAGGAAAGAAAAACTGTTTTTT
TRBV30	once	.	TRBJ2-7	CALGPGTPYEQYF	TGTGCCTTGGGCCCAGGGACTCCCTACGAGCAGTACTTC
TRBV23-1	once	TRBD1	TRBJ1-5	CASRSFCQGAFGSNQPQHF	TGCGCCAGCCGTTCCTTTTGCCAGGGGGCTTTTGGAAGCAATCAGCCCCAGCATTTT
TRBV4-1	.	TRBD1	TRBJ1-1	CASSPITRQGANAEAFF	TGCGCCAGCAGCCCGATTACTAGACAGGGGGCGAATGCTGAAGCTTTCTTT
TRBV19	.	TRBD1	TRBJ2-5	CASSIQGAGETQYF	TGTGCCAGTAGTATCCAGGGGGCGGGTGAGACCCAGTACTTC
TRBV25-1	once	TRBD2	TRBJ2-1	CASRTTSGGRGNEQFF	TGTGCCAGCAGAACAACTAGCGGGGGGCGGGGGAATGAGCAGTTCTTC
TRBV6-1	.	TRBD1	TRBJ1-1	CASRIDDRGVTEAFF	TGTGCCAGCAGAATTGATGACAGGGGAGTCACTGAAGCTTTCTTT
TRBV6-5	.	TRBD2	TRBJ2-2	CASSYQGLALAGELFF	TGTGCCAGCAGTTACCAAGGACTAGCGCTGGCCGGGGAGCTGTTTTTT
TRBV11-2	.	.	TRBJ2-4	CASSPGWAKNIQYF	TGTGCCAGCAGCCCTGGCTGGGCCAAAAACATTCAGTACTTC
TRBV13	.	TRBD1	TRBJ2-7	CASSSGQIVLSYEQYF	TGTGCCAGCAGCTCGGGACAGATAGTCCTATCCTACGAGCAGTACTTC